This is a list of T cell receptor beta chains from one sample in a study of patients and donors after allogeneic stem cell transplantation. A single record per CDR3 protein comes from TCRdb applying MiXCR to the RT-PCR reads. Of around 1,600 distinct CDR3 sequences in the sample, about 20% were seen once. The sample was blood, either unsorted or a sorted T cell fraction (not recorded which). Receptors originate from a human donor who was either an allogeneic HSCT recipient or a stem cell or donor lymphocyte infusion donor (not recorded which). It is not recorded whose cells these are; they may come from a transplant donor. Each CDR3 is given with its conserved first and last residue. The D gene is left open where the match is weak. For some rows the clone size is stated as once, few or many, or as a class when expanded; others skip it.

few,NA,TRBV10-3,TRBJ2-7,CAISTGYEQYF,TGTGCCATCAGCACAGGGTACGAGCAGTACTTC
NA,NA,TRBV5-1,TRBJ2-7,CASGPHGLFEEQYF,TGCGCCAGCGGCCCCCACGGACTCTTTGAAGAGCAGTACTTC
NA,NA,TRBV12-3/TRBV12-4,TRBJ1-1,CASSFGQHEAFF,TGTGCCAGCAGTTTCGGGCAGCATGAAGCTTTCTTT
few,NA,TRBV18,TRBJ2-1,CASSPRGPYNEQFF,TGTGCCAGCTCACCTCGGGGGCCGTACAATGAGCAGTTCTTC
NA,TRBD2,TRBV6-4,TRBJ2-7,CASSGTSGRAFLAEQYF,TGTGCCAGCAGTGGGACTAGCGGGAGGGCCTTCTTAGCCGAGCAGTACTTC
NA,NA,TRBV4-3,TRBJ2-3,CASSPRDTDTQYF,TGCGCCAGCAGCCCCAGAGACACAGATACGCAGTATTTT
NA,TRBD1,TRBV6-1,TRBJ1-5,CASLRQGLRQPQHF,TGTGCCAGCCTTAGACAGGGGTTGAGGCAGCCCCAGCATTTT
NA,NA,TRBV11-1,TRBJ2-3,CASSWTKDTQYF,TGTGCCAGCAGCTGGACGAAGGACACGCAGTATTTT
NA,TRBD1,TRBV7-2,TRBJ1-6,CASSLAEGGRSPLHF,TGTGCCAGCAGCTTAGCGGAAGGGGGCAGGTCACCCCTCCACTTT
large,NA,TRBV7-3,TRBJ2-1,CASSLTRGPSDEQFF,TGTGCCAGCAGCTTAACGCGTGGCCCGAGCGATGAGCAGTTCTTC
few,NA,TRBV10-3,TRBJ1-2,CAISENFGVGYTF,TGTGCCATCAGTGAGAATTTTGGGGTCGGCTACACCTTC
medium-sized,NA,TRBV7-9,TRBJ1-2,CASSTPGNYGYTF,TGTGCCAGCAGCACCCCAGGGAACTATGGCTACACCTTC
NA,NA,TRBV29-1,TRBJ2-7,CSVEAAEGSYEQYF,TGCAGCGTTGAAGCGGCAGAAGGTTCCTACGAGCAGTACTTC
NA,TRBD1,TRBV7-2,TRBJ2-7,CASSLKGASYEQYF,TGTGCCAGCAGCTTAAAGGGGGCCTCCTACGAGCAGTACTTC
few,NA,TRBV6-6,TRBJ2-5,CASSYLGQGETQYF,TGTGCCAGCAGTTATTTGGGCCAGGGTGAGACCCAGTACTTC
NA,NA,TRBV9,TRBJ2-3,CASSTRGTGTDTQYF,TGTGCCAGCAGCACCCGGGGTACCGGCACAGATACGCAGTATTTT
NA,TRBD2,TRBV12-3/TRBV12-4,TRBJ2-5,CASSLQRETRETQYF,TGTGCCAGCAGTTTACAGCGGGAGACCCGGGAGACCCAGTACTTC
NA,TRBD1,TRBV30,TRBJ1-4,CAWRTGGLKLFF,TGTGCCTGGAGGACAGGGGGCCTAAAACTGTTTTTT
large,TRBD1,TRBV30,TRBJ1-2,CAWTGGTGVDVYYGYTF,TGTGCCTGGACAGGAGGGACAGGGGTGGATGTTTACTATGGCTACACCTTC
NA,NA,TRBV30,TRBJ1-4,CAWSGQVNEKLFF,TGTGCCTGGAGTGGACAGGTTAATGAAAAACTGTTTTTT
NA,NA,TRBV14,TRBJ2-1,CASSLSRVSEQFF,TGTGCCAGCAGCCTGTCACGGGTCAGTGAGCAGTTCTTC
NA,TRBD1,TRBV4-1,TRBJ2-1,CASSFRDSRNHEQFF,TGCGCCAGCAGCTTCCGGGACAGTCGTAACCATGAGCAGTTCTTC
NA,TRBD2,TRBV11-3,TRBJ2-5,CASSPTSDQETQYF,TGTGCCAGCAGCCCTACTAGCGATCAAGAGACCCAGTACTTC
NA,NA,TRBV5-1,TRBJ2-1,CASSFVGANEQFF,TGCGCCAGCAGCTTCGTGGGGGCGAATGAGCAGTTCTTC
few,NA,TRBV2,TRBJ1-1,CATKGYTEAFF,TGTGCCACCAAGGGGTACACTGAAGCTTTCTTT
few,NA,TRBV7-9,TRBJ2-3,CASSPSPEGDTQYF,TGTGCCAGCAGCCCCTCACCGGAGGGGGATACGCAGTATTTT
few,NA,TRBV19,TRBJ1-5,CASSIDSRRNQPQHF,TGTGCCAGTAGTATAGATTCTAGGAGAAATCAGCCCCAGCATTTT
NA,TRBD2,TRBV6-2/TRBV6-3,TRBJ2-7,CASSPLFKGGGSYEQYF,TGTGCCAGCAGCCCGCTATTCAAGGGCGGGGGCTCCTACGAGCAGTACTTC
NA,NA,TRBV5-1,TRBJ2-7,CASSATSSYEQYF,TGCGCCAGCAGCGCGACCAGCTCCTACGAGCAGTACTTC
NA,NA,TRBV7-2,TRBJ2-3,CASEMGGDTQYF,TGTGCCAGCGAGATGGGCGGTGATACGCAGTATTTT
few,NA,TRBV7-2,TRBJ1-2,CASSPAKVGYTF,TGTGCCAGCAGCCCGGCGAAGGTCGGCTACACCTTC
large,NA,TRBV7-6,TRBJ2-3,CASSLAWTDTQYF,TGTGCCAGCAGCTTAGCATGGACAGATACGCAGTATTTT
NA,NA,TRBV9,TRBJ2-3,CASSARVGSGTDTQYF,TGTGCCAGCAGCGCCCGTGTCGGGAGTGGGACAGATACGCAGTATTTT
NA,TRBD2,TRBV6-2/TRBV6-3,TRBJ2-5,CATERGAREETQYF,TGTGCCACCGAGCGGGGGGCCAGGGAAGAGACCCAGTACTTC
large,NA,TRBV29-1,TRBJ1-1,CSVDEAFF,TGCAGCGTTGATGAGGCTTTCTTT
large,NA,TRBV29-1,TRBJ1-1,CSVDARNTEAFF,TGCAGCGTTGATGCCCGGAACACTGAAGCTTTCTTT
few,NA,TRBV5-3,TRBJ1-2,CARSSETVGGYTF,TGTGCCAGAAGCTCAGAGACAGTCGGGGGCTACACCTTC
NA,NA,TRBV5-1,TRBJ1-2,CASRDMGGYTF,TGCGCCAGCAGAGACATGGGAGGCTACACCTTC
NA,NA,TRBV5-1,TRBJ2-1,CASSLEQVRYNEQFF,TGCGCCAGCAGCTTGGAGCAGGTACGGTACAATGAGCAGTTCTTC
NA,NA,TRBV11-3,TRBJ2-2,CASSLTTNTGELFF,TGTGCCAGCAGCTTAACAACGAACACCGGGGAGCTGTTTTTT
few,NA,TRBV5-1,TRBJ2-1,CASSFQGNEQFF,TGCGCCAGCAGCTTCCAGGGTAATGAGCAGTTCTTC
NA,TRBD1,TRBV11-2,TRBJ2-1,CASRDGTAGSEQFF,TGTGCCAGCAGGGACGGGACAGCCGGCAGTGAGCAGTTCTTC
once,NA,TRBV5-6,TRBJ2-3,CASSTMDSTDTQYF,TGTGCCAGCAGCACGATGGACAGCACAGATACGCAGTATTTT
large,NA,TRBV5-1,TRBJ1-5,CASSLDSSNQPQHF,TGCGCCAGCAGCTTGGACAGTAGCAATCAGCCCCAGCATTTT
NA,NA,TRBV9,TRBJ1-2,CASSSDHYGYTF,TGTGCCAGCAGCTCTGACCACTATGGCTACACCTTC
few,NA,TRBV7-2,TRBJ1-1,CASSFQGNTEAFF,TGTGCCAGCAGCTTTCAGGGGAACACTGAAGCTTTCTTT
large,NA,TRBV5-5,TRBJ2-1,CASSFVGITYNEQFF,TGTGCCAGCAGCTTCGTGGGAATCACCTACAATGAGCAGTTCTTC
medium-sized,NA,TRBV30,TRBJ2-2,CAWSWGGELFF,TGTGCCTGGAGTTGGGGCGGGGAGCTGTTTTTT